This T cell receptor (beta chain) was identified during a study of blood T cell repertoires in COVID-19. Study overall: Both acute and convalescent COVID-19 samples were obtained from the United States, Italy and Spain.

Method: immunoSEQ multiplex PCR; TCRdb's copy keeps in-frame clones and lacks some. The data show about 96,000 clones, 70% to 90% seen once. Germline CDR1 reads SGHTA; CDR2 reads FQGNSA. The CDR3 has 14 residues. V was clipped by 0 bases and J by 0 bases, with 5 bases between them. Material: peripheral blood. The V gene is TRBV7-2, the J gene TRBJ1-1; D uncertain. The receptor was isolated from a human donor with COVID-19, enrolled during active disease. The donor label of this sample is uncertain. The CDR3 DNA reads TGTGCCAGCAGCTTAGCACTGATGAACACTGAAGCTTTCTTT. As protein: CASSLALMNTEAFF.